This paragraph covers one TCR beta chain sequence. The antigen is not known. The data were obtained in a study of radiation and T cells in renal cell carcinoma. Time point here: baseline pretreatment blood. Indicated treatment: 15 Gy SBRT to primary tumor, nephrectomy 4 weeks later. The tumor was a clear cell renal cell carcinoma. Study-level results: Top tumor clonotypes rose in blood 2 weeks post-radiation, then contracted. Baseline intratumoral clonotype presence is unknown without pretreatment biopsies.

Trimming took 6 bases from V and 6 from J, leaving 18 bases between them. The CDR3 contains 14 residues. Germline V gene data show CDR1 as SNHLY and CDR2 as FYNNEI. Assay: immunoSEQ multiplex PCR; the TCRdb copy retains only in-frame clones and omits some. The table shows approximately 100,000 clones, with 75% to 90% occurring only once. This TCR came from a man aged 45 to 65 with renal cell carcinoma. Sequencing was performed on blood, taken from a patient whose treatment included radiotherapy and nephrectomy. The chain employs TRBV2 and TRBJ2-7, with D possibly TRBD2 on 6 matching bases. The CDR3 is CASRISGSEGEQYF. As DNA, the CDR3 is TGTGCCAGCAGAATCTCCGGGAGCGAGGGCGAGCAGTACTTC.